The source of this TCR beta chain is a study of control samples from healthy donors and cancer patients (dated by TCRdb to the early 2020s). The protocol used for the library was the immunoSEQ multiplex PCR assay. TCRdb stores this immuneACCESS table with in-frame sequences only. Part of the clones is absent; in the studies checked, under half of the shortfall reflects unresolved V genes, and no reason is known for the rest. This sample has more than 60,000 clones in its table, and around nine tenths of those were observed once. The ten biggest clones cover around a tenth of the sample. In the case of this clone: Its cognate antigen has yet to be identified. One base away there is no much larger clone; base qualities are not given.

This TCR was sampled from a woman in her 50s with colorectal cancer. Sequences were obtained from PBMCs.

The sequenced DNA is TGTGCCAGCAGCTCCTTAAGCGGGGCTACAGATACGCAGTATTTT. It specifies CASSSLSGATDTQYF. The rearranged chain carries TRBV7-9 and TRBJ2-3; 7 middle bases align to TRBD2. The CDR3 measures 15 amino acids from cysteine to phenylalanine. The entry retains the CDR3 DNA only, 45 bases that are in frame from base 1. Trimming leaves V shorter by 4 bases and J shorter by 3 bases, with the junction holding 7 bases beyond the gene matches. The germline V gene (reference sequence) gives CDR1 as SEHNR and CDR2 as FQNEAQ.